This is a list of T cell receptor beta chains from one sample in a study of CD8+ T cells in alopecia areata. The assay was immunoSEQ multiplex PCR, and TCRdb's table has in-frame clones only and misses some. Here the sample spans about 150,000 clones, about 89% being singletons. The specimen comprised CD8+ T cells sorted from blood, sampled at week 0. The receptors originated from a human donor with alopecia areata. The CDR3 runs from the conserved cysteine through the conserved F or W. The D gene is left open where the match is weak. Rows give clone size only sometimes, using once, few, many, or a class for an expanded clone.

v_call: TRBV11-2
clone_size: .
j_call: TRBJ2-3
d_call: .
cdr3_aa: CASSSYPHAAPIRTDTQYF
cdr3_nt: TGTGCCAGCAGCTCCTATCCCCACGCGGCCCCCATACGCACAGATACGCAGTATTTT

v_call: TRBV7-9
clone_size: .
j_call: TRBJ2-7
d_call: .
cdr3_aa: CASSLPGRAYEQYF
cdr3_nt: TGTGCCAGCAGCTTACCGGGACGAGCCTACGAGCAGTACTTC

v_call: TRBV11-3
clone_size: .
j_call: TRBJ2-7
d_call: .
cdr3_aa: CASSLSRTYEQYF
cdr3_nt: TGTGCCAGCAGCTTATCCCGAACCTACGAGCAGTACTTC

v_call: TRBV7-2
clone_size: .
j_call: TRBJ2-3
d_call: TRBD2
cdr3_aa: CASSLGLAGAPSVAQYF
cdr3_nt: TGTGCCAGCAGCTTAGGGCTAGCGGGGGCCCCCTCCGTGGCGCAGTATTTT

v_call: TRBV5-1
clone_size: .
j_call: TRBJ1-2
d_call: .
cdr3_aa: CASSTMDRANYGYTF
cdr3_nt: TGCGCCAGCAGCACCATGGACAGAGCTAACTATGGCTACACCTTC

v_call: TRBV5-1
clone_size: .
j_call: TRBJ2-1
d_call: .
cdr3_aa: CASSLGQGRDEQFF
cdr3_nt: TGCGCCAGCAGCTTGGGGCAGGGACGCGATGAGCAGTTCTTC

v_call: TRBV11-2
clone_size: .
j_call: TRBJ2-7
d_call: .
cdr3_aa: CASSLDLSANWVEQYF
cdr3_nt: TGTGCCAGCAGCTTAGATCTGAGCGCCAATTGGGTCGAGCAGTACTTC

v_call: TRBV7-8
clone_size: .
j_call: TRBJ2-5
d_call: TRBD2
cdr3_aa: CASSLPGGRETQYF
cdr3_nt: TGTGCCAGCAGCCTGCCGGGAGGGCGGGAGACCCAGTACTTC

v_call: TRBV5-4
clone_size: .
j_call: TRBJ2-7
d_call: .
cdr3_aa: CASSGSGGGSSYEQYF
cdr3_nt: TGTGCCAGCAGCGGGTCAGGGGGCGGGAGCTCCTACGAGCAGTACTTC

v_call: TRBV2
clone_size: .
j_call: TRBJ2-3
d_call: .
cdr3_aa: CASSPTGTTDTQYF
cdr3_nt: TGTGCCAGCAGCCCTACGGGGACCACCGATACGCAGTATTTT

v_call: TRBV7-9
clone_size: .
j_call: TRBJ2-7
d_call: .
cdr3_aa: CASSSGGSLSSPFYEQYF
cdr3_nt: TGTGCCAGCAGCTCAGGGGGGTCGCTATCCAGCCCTTTCTACGAGCAGTACTTC

v_call: TRBV27
clone_size: .
j_call: TRBJ2-7
d_call: TRBD1
cdr3_aa: CASSLDRVDHEQYF
cdr3_nt: TGTGCCAGCAGCCTCGACAGGGTAGACCACGAGCAGTACTTC

v_call: TRBV13
clone_size: .
j_call: TRBJ2-1
d_call: TRBD2
cdr3_aa: CASSHRDYYNEQFF
cdr3_nt: TGTGCCAGCAGCCACCGGGACTACTACAATGAGCAGTTCTTC

v_call: TRBV27
clone_size: .
j_call: TRBJ1-4
d_call: TRBD1
cdr3_aa: CASSARGRSEKLFF
cdr3_nt: TGTGCCAGCAGTGCCAGGGGGCGAAGTGAAAAACTGTTTTTT

v_call: TRBV7-9
clone_size: .
j_call: TRBJ2-2
d_call: .
cdr3_aa: CASSLAPGELFF
cdr3_nt: TGTGCCAGCAGCTTAGCGCCCGGGGAGCTGTTTTTT

v_call: TRBV6-1
clone_size: .
j_call: TRBJ2-7
d_call: .
cdr3_aa: CASIFEAGGNEQYF
cdr3_nt: TGTGCCAGCATATTCGAAGCGGGTGGAAACGAGCAGTACTTC

v_call: TRBV29-1
clone_size: .
j_call: TRBJ2-1
d_call: .
cdr3_aa: CSDFMTGYNEQFF
cdr3_nt: TGCAGCGACTTCATGACTGGATACAATGAGCAGTTCTTC

v_call: TRBV30
clone_size: few
j_call: TRBJ2-7
d_call: TRBD1
cdr3_aa: CAWSLGQGIYEQYF
cdr3_nt: TGTGCCTGGAGTTTGGGACAGGGAATCTACGAGCAGTACTTC

v_call: TRBV30
clone_size: .
j_call: TRBJ2-1
d_call: .
cdr3_aa: CAWSKEYFRDEQFF
cdr3_nt: TGTGCCTGGAGTAAGGAATACTTTAGGGATGAGCAGTTCTTC

v_call: TRBV27
clone_size: .
j_call: TRBJ2-1
d_call: .
cdr3_aa: CASRLSGGLVTNEQFF
cdr3_nt: TGTGCCAGCAGGCTTTCGGGGGGCCTAGTAACGAATGAGCAGTTCTTC

v_call: TRBV5-6
clone_size: .
j_call: TRBJ2-1
d_call: .
cdr3_aa: CASSPAAYLNEQFF
cdr3_nt: TGTGCCAGCAGCCCCGCCGCTTACCTTAATGAGCAGTTCTTC

v_call: TRBV6-1
clone_size: .
j_call: TRBJ2-1
d_call: .
cdr3_aa: CASSEWIPVVEQFF
cdr3_nt: TGTGCCAGCAGTGAATGGATCCCGGTGGTTGAGCAGTTCTTC

v_call: TRBV6-5
clone_size: once
j_call: TRBJ1-2
d_call: .
cdr3_aa: CASSYLGGENYGYTF
cdr3_nt: TGTGCCAGCAGTTACTTGGGGGGGGAGAACTATGGCTACACCTTC

v_call: TRBV11-2
clone_size: .
j_call: TRBJ2-7
d_call: .
cdr3_aa: CASSLEYEQYF
cdr3_nt: TGTGCCAGCAGCTTAGAATACGAGCAGTACTTC

v_call: TRBV7-9
clone_size: .
j_call: TRBJ2-5
d_call: .
cdr3_aa: CASSRPTGDEQETQYF
cdr3_nt: TGTGCCAGCAGCCGACCGACAGGAGACGAACAAGAGACCCAGTACTTC

v_call: TRBV11-2
clone_size: .
j_call: TRBJ2-7
d_call: .
cdr3_aa: CASSTSGQLGYEQYF
cdr3_nt: TGTGCCAGCAGCACAAGCGGACAGCTAGGCTACGAGCAGTACTTC

v_call: TRBV5-1
clone_size: .
j_call: TRBJ2-1
d_call: TRBD2
cdr3_aa: CASSSGTSGFNEQFF
cdr3_nt: TGCGCCAGCAGCTCCGGGACTAGCGGGTTCAATGAGCAGTTCTTC

v_call: TRBV11-2
clone_size: once
j_call: TRBJ2-1
d_call: .
cdr3_aa: CASSLDSGVYNEQFF
cdr3_nt: TGTGCCAGCAGCTTAGACTCGGGGGTCTACAATGAGCAGTTCTTC

v_call: TRBV29-1
clone_size: .
j_call: TRBJ2-7
d_call: TRBD1
cdr3_aa: CSVGQGAYYEQYF
cdr3_nt: TGCAGCGTTGGGCAGGGGGCGTACTACGAGCAGTACTTC

v_call: TRBV28
clone_size: .
j_call: TRBJ2-3
d_call: TRBD2
cdr3_aa: CASSSLNLLAGRPDTQYF
cdr3_nt: TGTGCCAGCAGTTCCCTCAATCTACTAGCCGGGAGGCCAGATACGCAGTATTTT

v_call: TRBV7-8
clone_size: .
j_call: TRBJ2-7
d_call: .
cdr3_aa: CASGLGGEQYF
cdr3_nt: TGTGCCAGCGGACTGGGCGGGGAGCAGTACTTC

v_call: TRBV5-6
clone_size: .
j_call: TRBJ2-5
d_call: .
cdr3_aa: CASSLVPGTETQYF
cdr3_nt: TGTGCCAGCAGCTTGGTACCAGGTACTGAGACCCAGTACTTC

v_call: TRBV30
clone_size: few
j_call: TRBJ2-1
d_call: .
cdr3_aa: CAWSSDRGYNEQFF
cdr3_nt: TGTGCCTGGAGTTCTGACAGAGGCTACAATGAGCAGTTCTTC

v_call: TRBV29-1
clone_size: once
j_call: TRBJ2-7
d_call: .
cdr3_aa: CSAGDGPREQYF
cdr3_nt: TGCAGCGCCGGGGACGGCCCTAGGGAGCAGTACTTC

v_call: TRBV5-4
clone_size: .
j_call: TRBJ2-1
d_call: .
cdr3_aa: CASTLGREQFF
cdr3_nt: TGTGCCAGCACCCTGGGTAGAGAGCAGTTCTTC

v_call: TRBV5-6
clone_size: .
j_call: TRBJ2-7
d_call: .
cdr3_aa: CASSLVAGITYEQYF
cdr3_nt: TGTGCCAGCAGCTTGGTTGCAGGGATTACCTACGAGCAGTACTTC

v_call: TRBV5-4
clone_size: .
j_call: TRBJ2-3
d_call: TRBD2
cdr3_aa: CASSLCGGLAGDSDTQYF
cdr3_nt: TGTGCCAGCAGCTTGTGCGGGGGACTAGCGGGAGACTCAGATACGCAGTATTTT

v_call: TRBV30
clone_size: .
j_call: TRBJ2-1
d_call: TRBD2
cdr3_aa: CAYNSGAYNEQFF
cdr3_nt: TGTGCCTATAATAGCGGGGCCTACAATGAGCAGTTCTTC

v_call: TRBV7-9
clone_size: .
j_call: TRBJ2-1
d_call: TRBD2
cdr3_aa: CASIRAGGSNEQFF
cdr3_nt: TGTGCCAGCATACGAGCGGGAGGATCTAATGAGCAGTTCTTC

v_call: TRBV5-4
clone_size: .
j_call: TRBJ1-1
d_call: .
cdr3_aa: CASSLGSGVVTEAFF
cdr3_nt: TGTGCCAGCAGCTTGGGTTCAGGGGTTGTCACTGAAGCTTTCTTT

v_call: TRBV19
clone_size: .
j_call: TRBJ2-7
d_call: .
cdr3_aa: CASSMGQTYEQYF
cdr3_nt: TGTGCCAGTAGTATGGGGCAGACCTACGAGCAGTACTTC

v_call: TRBV23-1
clone_size: .
j_call: TRBJ1-3
d_call: .
cdr3_aa: CASSQCPIDSGNTIYF
cdr3_nt: TGCGCCAGCAGTCAATGCCCGATAGACTCTGGAAACACCATATATTTT

v_call: TRBV5-1
clone_size: .
j_call: TRBJ2-1
d_call: .
cdr3_aa: CASREVNEQFF
cdr3_nt: TGCGCCAGTAGAGAGGTCAATGAGCAGTTCTTC

v_call: TRBV11-1
clone_size: once
j_call: TRBJ1-1
d_call: .
cdr3_aa: CASSLRPFPNTEAFF
cdr3_nt: TGTGCCAGCAGCTTAAGGCCGTTTCCGAACACTGAAGCTTTCTTT

v_call: TRBV7-9
clone_size: .
j_call: TRBJ2-7
d_call: .
cdr3_aa: CASSLDGVSYEQYF
cdr3_nt: TGTGCCAGCAGCTTAGACGGGGTTTCCTACGAGCAGTACTTC

v_call: TRBV10-3
clone_size: .
j_call: TRBJ2-7
d_call: .
cdr3_aa: CAISEPSDSYEQYF
cdr3_nt: TGTGCCATCAGTGAGCCGTCGGACAGCTACGAGCAGTACTTC

v_call: TRBV2
clone_size: .
j_call: TRBJ2-7
d_call: TRBD1
cdr3_aa: CASSEAQGWYF
cdr3_nt: TGTGCCAGCAGTGAAGCACAGGGGTGGTACTTC

v_call: TRBV4-1
clone_size: .
j_call: TRBJ2-7
d_call: TRBD2
cdr3_aa: CASSPRGLAGNISYEQYF
cdr3_nt: TGCGCCAGCAGCCCGAGGGGACTAGCGGGGAATATCTCCTACGAGCAGTACTTC

v_call: TRBV29-1
clone_size: .
j_call: TRBJ1-2
d_call: TRBD1
cdr3_aa: CSVHRTGKFGYTF
cdr3_nt: TGCAGCGTCCATAGGACAGGGAAGTTCGGCTACACCTTC

v_call: TRBV15
clone_size: .
j_call: TRBJ2-1
d_call: TRBD1
cdr3_aa: CATSNSRQGYNEQFF
cdr3_nt: TGTGCCACCAGTAATTCGCGACAGGGGTACAATGAGCAGTTCTTC

v_call: TRBV29-1
clone_size: .
j_call: TRBJ2-7
d_call: .
cdr3_aa: CSVEHLASYEQYF
cdr3_nt: TGCAGCGTTGAACACCTTGCGTCCTACGAGCAGTACTTC

v_call: TRBV29-1
clone_size: once
j_call: TRBJ2-2
d_call: .
cdr3_aa: CSVEPSANTGELFF
cdr3_nt: TGCAGCGTTGAACCCTCCGCGAACACCGGGGAGCTGTTTTTT